This T cell receptor beta chain was recovered during a study of blood T cell repertoires in COVID-19. Study background: COVID-19 samples from acute and convalescent phases originated in the United States, Italy and Spain. In each case, the material was cDNA or gDNA derived from T cells, B-cell-depleted T cells, or PBMCs.

Original processing notes: Reference gene primer amplification gave estimated nucleated cell counts. The method was immunoSEQ multiplex PCR; TCRdb's version includes in-frame clones alone and lacks a portion of them. The V and J calls and clone size are taken from that table; D and trimming were inferred from the DNA. The table shows roughly 100,000 clones, with roughly nine tenths occurring only once. Source material: peripheral blood. This sequence was found in a man between 45 and 60 years old with active COVID-19.

The CDR3 is CASSDPGTGRTGELFF. The CDR3, as DNA: TGTGCCAGCAGTGACCCTGGGACAGGGAGGACCGGGGAGCTGTTTTTT. The rearrangement uses TRBV6-4 and TRBJ2-2; 9 bases match TRBD1. This CDR3 has 16 amino acids. The germline gives CDR1 MRHNA, CDR2 SNTAGT. After removal of 2 bases from V and 5 bases from J, the junction contained 6 bases not matched to a gene.